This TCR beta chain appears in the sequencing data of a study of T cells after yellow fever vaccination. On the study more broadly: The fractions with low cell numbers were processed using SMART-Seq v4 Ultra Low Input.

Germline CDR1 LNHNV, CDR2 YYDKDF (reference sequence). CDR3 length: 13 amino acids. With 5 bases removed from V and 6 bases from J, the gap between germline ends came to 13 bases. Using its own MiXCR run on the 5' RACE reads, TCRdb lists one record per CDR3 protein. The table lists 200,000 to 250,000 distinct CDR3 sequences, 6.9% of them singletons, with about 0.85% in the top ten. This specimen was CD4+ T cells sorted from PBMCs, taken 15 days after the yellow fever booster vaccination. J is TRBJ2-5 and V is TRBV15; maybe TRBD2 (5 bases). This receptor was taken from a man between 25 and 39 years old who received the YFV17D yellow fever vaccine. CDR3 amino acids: CATSVGVGKTQYF. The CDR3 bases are TGTGCCACCAGCGTGGGTGTCGGGAAGACCCAGTACTTC.